The 27 T cell receptor beta chains below all came from one sample that was sequenced in a study of kidney transplant recipient with SARS-CoV-2 infection. Each CDR3 protein gets one entry after TCRdb re-called the reads with MiXCR. The sample lists roughly 230,000 distinct CDR3 sequences, about 28% occurring once. The input for sequencing was a blood sample, taken at baseline and on day 111 from a kidney transplant recipient. These receptors were taken from a male patient between 25 and 39 years old who had COVID-19 and was a kidney transplant recipient. Some of the T cells might come from the graft donor.

As for this clonotype: With a much larger clone just one base away, this may be a read error. The chain has TRBV11-1 and TRBJ1-2, with D uncertain. Germline CDR1 is SGHAT and CDR2 is FQDESV (reference sequence). The V gene lost 3 bases and the J gene lost 7 bases, with 24 bases spanning the gap. This CDR3 is built from 17 residues. CDR3 in DNA: TGTGCCAGCAGCTTTGGCACTAAGGCTGGAAAGACCTGTGGCTACACCTTC. Encoded protein: CASSFGTKAGKTCGYTF.

As to this clonotype: A junction boundary mismatches the germline segment, possibly from a read error. The rearrangement uses TRBV19 and TRBJ1-4; TRBD1 aligns across 7 bases. CDR1 and CDR2 from the germline V gene are LNHDA and SQIVND (reference sequence). CDR3 length: 13 amino acids. The CDR3 here is CARKRDRREKLCF. The CDR3 region has the DNA TGTGCCAGGAAACGGGACAGACGGGAAAAACTGTGTTTT.

The chain has TRBV27 and TRBJ2-1; 10 bases are shared with TRBD2. This CDR3 region has 15 residues. The germline gives CDR1 MNHEY, CDR2 SMNVEV (reference sequence). Germline trimming cut 4 bases from V and 8 bases from J; bases unmatched to any gene: 8. The CDR3 nucleotides read TGTGCCAGCAGTTCTAGCGGGAGTATGTACGATGAGCAGTTCTTC. This encodes CASSSSGSMYDEQFF.

This clonotype was recorded many times. This chain connects TRBV20-1 to TRBJ2-1; TRBD2 might be the D (6 bases). The CDR3 covers 14 residues. V was clipped by 6 bases and J by 0 bases, with 12 bases between them. The germline V gene has CDR1 DFQATT and CDR2 SNEGSKA (reference sequence). The CDR3 reads CSATGRSSYNEQFF. The CDR3, as DNA: TGCAGTGCAACGGGGAGGAGCTCCTACAATGAGCAGTTCTTC.

This clonotype was counted at least ten times. This chain uses TRBV5-1 with TRBJ2-2; D remains ambiguous. The V end lost 1 base, the J end lost 3 bases, and 4 bases lay between the germline ends. The CDR3 is 13 amino acids. Germline CDR1 SGHRS, CDR2 YFSETQ. CDR3 in amino acids: CASSLMDTGELFF. The CDR3 DNA sequence: TGCGCCAGCAGCTTGATGGACACCGGGGAGCTGTTTTTT.

At least ten counts were recorded for this clonotype. This rearrangement joins TRBV28 to TRBJ2-7; D is unclear. CDR3 size: 14 residues. CDR1 and CDR2 (germline): MDHEN, SYDVKM. Trimming removed 3 bases from V and 2 bases from J, with 11 bases in between. In nucleotides, the CDR3 is TGTGCCAGCAGTTTTGTGGCAGGCGCCTACGAGCAGTACTTC. This gives the protein CASSFVAGAYEQYF.

There are many counts of this clonotype. The V call is TRBV19, the J call TRBJ1-2; TRBD1 is a possible D gene (6 bases). The CDR3 covers 17 residues. Looked up from germline, CDR1 is LNHDA and CDR2 is SQIVND (reference sequence). V dropped 5 bases and J dropped 4 bases, with 23 bases sitting between them. The CDR3 nucleotides are TGTGCCAGTAGTCAGATCGGGACAAATCGAAAGACCTATGGCTACACCTTC. This encodes CASSQIGTNRKTYGYTF.

At least ten counts were recorded for this clonotype. The chain joins TRBV6-5 to TRBJ1-1; no definite D call. CDR1 and CDR2 from the germline V gene are MNHEY and SVGAGI. This CDR3 contains 14 residues. V was shortened by 0 bases and J by 4 bases, with 9 bases between the two germline ends. The CDR3 loop is CASSYSSGGTEAFF. CDR3 DNA sequence: TGTGCCAGCAGTTACTCGTCCGGAGGCACTGAAGCTTTCTTT.

Remarks on this clonotype: One junction end does not reproduce the germline sequence, and a read error may be involved. This chain connects TRBV5-1 to TRBJ2-4, with D tentatively TRBD1 (6 bases). Germline values: CDR1 SGHRS, CDR2 YFSETQ. The CDR3 spans 17 residues. CDR3 sequence reads: CAGSWTTGTLAKNIQYF. CDR3 in DNA: TGCGCCGGCAGCTGGACGACAGGAACATTAGCCAAAAACATTCAGTACTTC.

Many counts were recorded for this clonotype. V usage is TRBV7-6 and J usage is TRBJ1-2; D is unresolved. The CDR3 contains 17 residues. The germline V gene encodes CDR1 SGHVS and CDR2 FNYEAQ. V lost 5 bases and J 4 bases, leaving 23 bases between the germline ends. CDR3 nucleotide sequence: TGTGCCAGCAGCCGTTTTAATGAATCTCGAAAGACCTATGGCTACACCTTC. It yields the protein CASSRFNESRKTYGYTF.

This clonotype was recorded only once. Here the CDR3 omits its conserved ending phenylalanine or tryptophan, so a read error is the likely source. Here the CDR3 DNA reads TGTGCCAGCGTCCACCCTCATCCACGAAAGACCTATGGCTACACCTCC. Its translation is CASVHPHPRKTYGYTS. The chain is built from TRBV5-8 and TRBJ1-2, with D unclear. The CDR3 runs 16 residues. The V end lost 7 bases, the J end lost 4 bases, and 23 bases lay between the germline ends. Looked up from germline, CDR1 is SGHTS and CDR2 is YDEGEE.

The chain recombines TRBV5-4 with TRBJ2-3; D tentatively reads TRBD1 or TRBD2 (5 bases each). Germline lookup yields CDR1 SGHNT and CDR2 YYREEE (reference sequence). This CDR3 spans 15 amino acids. V lost 2 bases and J lost 3, with 13 bases in between. The CDR3 loop is CASSLAGPGTDTQYF. DNA of the CDR3: TGTGCCAGCAGCTTAGCAGGGCCGGGAACAGATACGCAGTATTTT.

This clonotype was seen many times. The rearrangement uses TRBV3-1 and TRBJ1-3; perhaps TRBD1 as D (6 bases). The CDR3 runs to 13 residues. Germline V gene sequence: CDR1 LGHDT, CDR2 YNNKEL (reference sequence). The V and J ends lost 6 bases and 3 bases respectively, with 9 bases between them. CDR3 DNA sequence: TGTGCCAGCAGACAGGGCTTTGGAAACACCATATATTTT. Amino acids: CASRQGFGNTIYF.

In regard to this clonotype: This may stem from a read error, because a much larger clone lies one nucleotide away. Likely a read error: the CDR3 ends without its conserved phenylalanine or tryptophan. V is TRBV12-3 or TRBV12-4 and J is TRBJ2-5, with 8 bases matching TRBD1. The CDR3 is 14 residues long. V lost 7 bases and J lost 5; bases outside the gene matches: 9. The CDR3 DNA sequence: TGTGCCAGCACCCGGACAGGGTCCGTTGAGACCCAGTACTCC. Translation: CASTRTGSVETQYS.

This clonotype occurred many times. J is TRBJ2-2 and V is TRBV12-3 or TRBV12-4; 7 bases align to TRBD1. V was pared by 1 base and J by 1 base, with 3 bases of the junction left unmatched. CDR3 length: 16 residues. This CDR3 is CASSLGGQLNTGELFF. CDR3 DNA sequence: TGTGCCAGCAGTTTAGGGGGACAGCTGAACACCGGGGAGCTGTTTTTT.

This clonotype was counted at least ten times. The rearrangement links TRBV5-1 to TRBJ1-5; a possible D gene is TRBD1 (6 bases). V lost 4 bases and J 7 bases, leaving 18 bases between the germline ends. CDR3 length: 15 residues. CDR1 and CDR2 (germline): SGHRS, YFSETQ. The CDR3 loop reads CASSPGESPRQPQHF. The DNA of the CDR3 is TGCGCCAGCAGCCCAGGGGAAAGTCCGAGGCAGCCCCAGCATTTT.

In this sample, this clonotype turned up many times. J is TRBJ2-1 and V is TRBV30, with 9 positions matching TRBD2. The CDR3 is 15 amino acids. The V gene's germline CDR1 is GTSNPN and CDR2 SVGIG (reference sequence). V lost 3 bases to trimming and J lost 7 bases; unmatched junction nucleotides: 10. The CDR3 protein is CAWSPDSGRRNEQFF. The CDR3 DNA reads as TGTGCCTGGAGCCCAGATAGCGGGAGAAGGAATGAGCAGTTCTTC. The whole variable domain, filled in from reference TRBV30 and TRBJ2-1, reads SQTIHQWPATLVQPVGSPLSLECTVEGTSNPNLYWYRQAAGRGLQLLFYSVGIGQISSEVPQNLSASRPQDRQFILSSKKLLLSDSGFYLCAWSPDSGRRNEQFFGPGTRLTVL.

The rearrangement uses TRBV20-1 and TRBJ2-1; the D gene could be TRBD1 or TRBD2 (5 bases each). With 6 bases removed from V and 6 bases from J, the gap between germline ends came to 18 bases. Germline V gene sequence: CDR1 DFQATT, CDR2 SNEGSKA (reference sequence). The CDR3 is 14 residues long. The CDR3 spells CSASAEGHSNEQFF. Here the CDR3 DNA reads TGCAGTGCCAGCGCCGAGGGGCATAGCAATGAGCAGTTCTTC.

This clonotype occurred a few times. This chain connects TRBV12-5 to TRBJ2-5; perhaps TRBD2 as D (6 bases). Germline assignment: CDR1 LGHNT and CDR2 FRNRAP. The CDR3 spans 14 residues. The germline V and J ends were trimmed by 6 bases and 1 base, with 12 bases remaining between them. In nucleotides, the CDR3 is TGTGCTAGTGGGGCCCGGGACTTCCAAGAGACCCAGTACTTC. Its translation is CASGARDFQETQYF.

The chain recombines TRBV21-1 with TRBJ2-3. TRBV21-1 is a documented pseudogene. This CDR3 comprises 17 residues. The CDR3 loop is CARRLAIATVMQDTQYF. The CDR3 DNA is TGTGCCCGCAGGCTTGCTATAGCTACAGTCATGCAAGATACGCAGTATTTT.

This clonotype was seen ten or more times. DNA of the CDR3: TGCAGTGCTAGAGATAGCTTGTCGGGGGACTCCTACGAGCAGTACTTC. Its protein product is CSARDSLSGDSYEQYF. The chain employs TRBV20-1 and TRBJ2-7; D might be TRBD2 (6 bases). Germline V lookup: CDR1 DFQATT, CDR2 SNEGSKA (reference sequence). The CDR3 contains 16 residues. Trimming shortened V by 0 bases and J by 0 bases, and 15 bases separated the two germline ends.

Notes on this clonotype: This may come from a read error, since a much larger clone is one base off. The rearrangement joins TRBV24-1 to TRBJ1-2; D possibly corresponds to TRBD1 (5 bases). Germline V gives CDR1 KGHDR, CDR2 SFDVKD. The CDR3 loop spans 17 amino acids. V lost 9 bases and J lost 4, with 26 bases in between. For the CDR3, the DNA is TGTGCCACCGGTCGGGACCCTAGTACCAGAAAGACCTATGGCTACACCTTC. It yields the protein CATGRDPSTRKTYGYTF.

As concerns this clonotype: This may be a read error: a much more frequent sequence differs by one nucleotide. The J gene is TRBJ2-7, the V gene TRBV20-1; unclear D gene. Germline-derived CDR1 and CDR2 are DFQATT and SNEGSKA (reference sequence). The CDR3 runs 12 residues. DNA for the CDR3: TGCAGTGCTAGAGTTGGGTCCTACGGGCAGTACTTC. Translation: CSARVGSYGQYF.

This clonotype was seen at least ten times. The CDR3 reads CASSNPRSARKTYGYTF. Written as DNA, the CDR3 is TGTGCCAGCAGCAACCCTCGTTCAGCTCGAAAGACCTATGGCTACACCTTC. V is TRBV7-4 and J is TRBJ1-2, with D uncertain. Trimming stripped 5 bases from V and 4 bases from J, with 23 bases between. This CDR3 is 17 amino acids long. The V gene's germline CDR1 is SGHVT and CDR2 SQSDAQ.

For this clonotype: Since a much larger clone is just one base distant, this may be a read error. V is TRBV23-1 and J is TRBJ2-5; D is perhaps TRBD1 (5 bases). TRBV23-1 is recorded as an ORF, its role being uncertain. There are 17 residues in the CDR3. The DNA of the CDR3 is TGCACCAGCAACCCCGCCCTGCCCGCAGGGAATGGGGAGACCCAGTACTTC. This translates into CTSNPALPAGNGETQYF.

The count of this clonotype is one. At one end, the junction sequence differs from germline, possibly due to a read error. The V call is TRBV5-5, the J call TRBJ1-2; D gene ambiguous. Per germline, CDR1 SGHKS and CDR2 YYEKEE (reference sequence). CDR3 length: 16 amino acids. This CDR3 reads CASQPSVSRKTYGCTF. The CDR3 nucleotides read TGTGCCAGCCAGCCTAGTGTCTCGCGAAAGACCTATGGCTGCACCTTC.

This clonotype was detected ten times or more. The rearrangement uses TRBV13 and TRBJ1-2; no definite D call. This CDR3 has 16 residues. V was trimmed by 2 bases and J by 3 bases, leaving 16 bases between them. The germline gives CDR1 PRHDT, CDR2 FYEKMQ (reference sequence). CDR3 coding DNA: TGTGCCAGCAGCTTATCGGGCACTTTCGGGGACTATGGCTACACCTTC. Protein sequence: CASSLSGTFGDYGYTF.